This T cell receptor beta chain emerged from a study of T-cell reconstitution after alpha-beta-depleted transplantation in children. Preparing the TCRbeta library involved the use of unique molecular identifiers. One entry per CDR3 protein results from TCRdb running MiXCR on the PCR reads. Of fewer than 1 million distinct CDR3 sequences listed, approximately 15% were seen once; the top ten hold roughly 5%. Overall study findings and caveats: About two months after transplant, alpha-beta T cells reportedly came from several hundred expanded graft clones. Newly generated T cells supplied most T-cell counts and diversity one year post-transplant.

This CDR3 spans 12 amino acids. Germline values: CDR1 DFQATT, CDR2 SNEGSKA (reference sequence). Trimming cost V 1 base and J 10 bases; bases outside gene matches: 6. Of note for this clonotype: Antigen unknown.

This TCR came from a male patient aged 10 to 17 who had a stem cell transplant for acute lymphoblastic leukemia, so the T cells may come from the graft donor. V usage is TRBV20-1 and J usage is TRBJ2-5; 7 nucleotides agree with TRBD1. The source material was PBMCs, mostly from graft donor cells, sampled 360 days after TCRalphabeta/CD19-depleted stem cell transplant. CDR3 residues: CSARGGQGVQYF. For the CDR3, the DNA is TGCAGTGCTAGAGGAGGGCAGGGGGTCCAGTACTTC.